This T cell receptor (beta chain) originates from a study of shared clonotypes between healthy human individuals. Recent acute infections and vaccinations were absent in the healthy HIV-negative adult donors. Study observations and caveats: Around 5.4% of naive CD4 clonotypes were common to a few donors.

Note on this clone: What it binds is not known.

Repertoires were generated with immunoSEQ multiplex PCR, while TCRdb's copy carries only in-frame clones and drops some. Among roughly 500,000 clones listed, 90% to 97% were seen once. J was trimmed by 4 bases and V by 6 bases; bases with no gene match: 5. This CDR3 has 14 amino acids. From germline, CDR1 is MNHNY and CDR2 SVGAGI (reference sequence). The sequencing input was naive CD4+ T cells sorted from blood. Noted subset: CD45RA+ positively selected. The chain has TRBV6-6 and TRBJ2-7, with TRBD2 matching over 11 bases. The sequence was obtained from a woman in her thirties in good health. CDR3 bases: TGTGCCAGCAGGTCTAGCGGGAGGACGTACGAGCAGTACTTC. Translating gives CASRSSGRTYEQYF.